One T cell receptor (beta chain) is described in this entry. This entry is derived from a study of T cell responses to AZD1222 COVID-19 vaccine. The germline CDR1 and CDR2 sequences are MNHEY and SVGAGI. V was pared by 1 base and J by 0 bases, with 11 bases between. CDR3 length equals 16 residues. Only in-frame clones appear in the TCRdb table, and some are missing; sequencing was by immunoSEQ multiplex PCR. The sample holds more than 85,000 clones, 75% to 90% seen once. The sample in question was peripheral blood, obtained on day 0 of AZD1222 vaccination. The origin of this receptor is an adult in good health. The chain is built from TRBV6-5 and TRBJ2-3; D might be TRBD2 (7 bases). CDR3 protein: CASSYWGGASTDTQYF. As DNA, the CDR3 is TGTGCCAGCAGTTACTGGGGGGGCGCAAGCACAGATACGCAGTATTTT.